The following is a T cell receptor beta chain sequence with its context. The antigen remains unidentified. This entry is derived from a study of a mutant IDH1 vaccine in newly diagnosed glioma. For the study at large: Onset of vaccination occurred 4-6 weeks following radiotherapy alone, or with temozolomide cycles. The study held visit V12 at week 35 and visit V13 at week 47.

Sequencing used immunoSEQ multiplex PCR; TCRdb keeps in-frame clones, though not all of them. The data contain around 50,000 clones, more than 70% of them seen just once; the ten biggest clones take up around 5.7%. The time point here: week 35, safety follow-up. Every single dose of the vaccine, 300 ug of mutant IDH1 20-mer peptide, came with topical imiquimod. Patients had eight vaccinations, in weeks 1, 3, 5, 7, 11, 15, 19 and 23. With V trimmed by 7 bases and J by 6 bases, 9 bases remained unmatched. The CDR3 length is 14 residues. Germline V lookup: CDR1 LNHDA, CDR2 SQIVND (reference sequence). The receptor was isolated from a middle-aged woman with glioma. This chain links TRBV19 with TRBJ2-7, with 10 bases identical to TRBD2. The sequenced sample was PBMCs, obtained from a glioma patient whose treatment included an IDH1 peptide vaccine. As DNA, the CDR3 is TGTGCCAGTAAGCTTCCCCTAGCGGGGGTCGAGCAGTACTTC. Translating it yields CASKLPLAGVEQYF. The complete variable domain, with remaining parts taken from reference TRBV19 and TRBJ2-7, reads DGGITQSPKYLFRKEGQNVTLSCEQNLNHDAMYWYRQDPGQGLRLIYYSQIVNDFQKGDIAEGYSVSREKKESFPLTVTSAQKNPTAFYLCASKLPLAGVEQYFGPGTRLTVT.